This T cell receptor (beta chain) is from a study of blood T cell repertoires in COVID-19. Produced via immunoSEQ multiplex PCR; TCRdb's table is partial and in-frame only. The sample records over 200,000 clones, about 91% being singletons. This CDR3 spans 13 amino acids. The V and J ends lost 7 bases and 2 bases respectively, with 12 bases between them. Germline V gene sequence: CDR1 SGHRS, CDR2 YFSETQ. The source material was PBMCs or T cells enriched from blood (not recorded which). The clonotype was recovered from a human donor in a cohort exposed to, infected with or recovered from COVID-19 (not recorded which). The donor label of this sample is uncertain. The rearrangement uses TRBV5-1 and TRBJ2-5; D is unclear. CDR3 region: CASGPVRQETQYF. Here the CDR3 DNA reads TGCGCCAGCGGGCCAGTAAGACAAGAGACCCAGTACTTC.